This T cell receptor (beta chain) was sequenced during a study of tumor-infiltrating lymphocytes in oesophageal squamous cell carcinoma. Germline assignment: CDR1 LNHNV and CDR2 YYDKDF (reference sequence). This CDR3 region has 14 residues. As for this clonotype: Germline is not matched at one junction end, which may reflect a read error.

TCRdb analysed the PCR reads with MiXCR anew, one entry per CDR3 protein. The sample lists under 15,000 distinct CDR3 sequences; around 59% were seen once. The chain couples TRBV15 to TRBJ2-6, with D possibly TRBD1 on 6 matching bases. The J call may be incorrect, as the DNA end agrees better with TRBJ2-5. The receptor's source is a female donor with esophageal squamous cell carcinoma. Source material: esophageal tumor tissue. The CDR3, as DNA: TGTGCCAGCAGCAACCGTGGACAGCAAGAGACCCAGTACTTC. It yields the protein CASSNRGQQETQYF.